This record concerns one TCR beta chain sequence. The data belong to a study of blood T cell repertoires in COVID-19. Data came from immunoSEQ multiplex PCR; TCRdb stores just in-frame clones and leaves some out. The repertoire has roughly 230,000 clones, roughly 80% of them found once; the top ten carry roughly 3.2%. Trimming took 2 bases from V and 3 from J, leaving 14 bases between them. Germline CDR1 reads MNHEY; CDR2 reads SMNVEV (reference sequence). The CDR3 spans 16 residues. This clonotype was obtained from a man in his fifties or sixties who had recovered from COVID-19. Sequencing input: PBMCs or T cells enriched from blood (not recorded which). The chain has TRBV27 and TRBJ1-5; D may be TRBD1 (5 bases). The CDR3 region has the DNA TGTGCCAGCAGTTTAAGGGGAGGGGCGTACAATCAGCCCCAGCATTTT. As protein: CASSLRGGAYNQPQHF.